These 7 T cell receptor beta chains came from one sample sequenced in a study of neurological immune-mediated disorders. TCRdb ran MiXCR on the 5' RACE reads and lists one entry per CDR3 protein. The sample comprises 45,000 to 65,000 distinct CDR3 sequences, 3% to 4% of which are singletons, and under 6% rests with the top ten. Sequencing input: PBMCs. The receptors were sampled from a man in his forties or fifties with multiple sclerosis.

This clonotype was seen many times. The CDR3 region is CSARNTGEQPQHF. In nucleotides, the CDR3 is TGCAGTGCTAGAAACACAGGGGAACAGCCCCAGCATTTT. This sequence joins TRBV20-1 and TRBJ1-5, with 7 bases matching TRBD1. The CDR3 is 13 amino acids. In germline, CDR1 is DFQATT, CDR2 SNEGSKA (reference sequence). J lost 7 bases, V lost 2 bases, and 5 bases had no gene match.

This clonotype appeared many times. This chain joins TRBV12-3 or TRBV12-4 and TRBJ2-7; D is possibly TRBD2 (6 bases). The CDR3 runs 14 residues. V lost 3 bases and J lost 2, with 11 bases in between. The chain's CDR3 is CASSLAGGAYEQYF. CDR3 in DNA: TGTGCCAGCAGTTTGGCCGGGGGTGCCTACGAGCAGTACTTC.

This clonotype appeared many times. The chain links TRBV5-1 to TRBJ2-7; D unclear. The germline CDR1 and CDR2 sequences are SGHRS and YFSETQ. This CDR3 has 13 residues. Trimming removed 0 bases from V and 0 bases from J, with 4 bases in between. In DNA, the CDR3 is TGCGCCAGCAGCTTGGTGGGCTCCTACGAGCAGTACTTC. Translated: CASSLVGSYEQYF.

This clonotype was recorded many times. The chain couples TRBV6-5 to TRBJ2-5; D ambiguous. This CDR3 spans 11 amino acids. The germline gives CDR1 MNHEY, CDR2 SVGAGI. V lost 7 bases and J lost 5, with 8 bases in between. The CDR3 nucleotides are TGTGCCAGCACCCACGGGGAGACCCAGTACTTC. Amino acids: CASTHGETQYF.

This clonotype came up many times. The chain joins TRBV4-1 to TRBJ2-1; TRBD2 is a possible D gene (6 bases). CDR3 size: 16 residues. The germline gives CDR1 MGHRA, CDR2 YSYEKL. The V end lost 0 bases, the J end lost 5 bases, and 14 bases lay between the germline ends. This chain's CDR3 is CASSQEGRGRDNEQFF. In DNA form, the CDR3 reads TGCGCCAGCAGCCAAGAAGGACGGGGGAGAGACAATGAGCAGTTCTTC.

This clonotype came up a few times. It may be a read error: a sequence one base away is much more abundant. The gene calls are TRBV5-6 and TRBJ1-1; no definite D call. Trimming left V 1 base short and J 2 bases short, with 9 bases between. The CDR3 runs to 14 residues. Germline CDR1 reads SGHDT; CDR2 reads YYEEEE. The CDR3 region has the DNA TGTGCCAGCAGCTTGTGCAGTAGCAACACTGAAGCTTTCTTT. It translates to CASSLCSSNTEAFF.

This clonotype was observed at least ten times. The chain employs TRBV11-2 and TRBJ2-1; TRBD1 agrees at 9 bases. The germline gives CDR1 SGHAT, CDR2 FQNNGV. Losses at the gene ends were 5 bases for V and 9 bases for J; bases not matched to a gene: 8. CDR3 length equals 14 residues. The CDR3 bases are TGTGCCAGCAGCCAAGGACAGGGGACGACTGAGCAGTTCTTC. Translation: CASSQGQGTTEQFF.